This TCR beta chain emerged from a study of OX40 agonist ivuxolimab in advanced cancers. Assay: immunoSEQ multiplex PCR; the TCRdb copy retains only in-frame clones and omits some. The sample carries some 50,000 clones, roughly 86% recorded once. V was shortened by 5 bases and J by 5 bases, with 22 bases between the two germline ends. The CDR3 sequence is 16 residues long. The germline CDR1 and CDR2 sequences are SEHNR and FQNEAQ (reference sequence). This clone was seen just once. The sequences come from CD4+ or CD8+ T cells sorted from blood, collected in a trial of the OX40 agonist ivuxolimab. The V gene is TRBV7-9, the J gene TRBJ2-7, with D maybe TRBD2 (5 bases). This TCR was sampled from an adult with an advanced solid tumor such as melanoma, head and neck, liver or kidney cancer. CDR3 in DNA: TGTGCCAGCAGCCCAAGCGGCGGACTGCTGGTGGACGAGCAGTACTTC. Amino acids: CASSPSGGLLVDEQYF.